These 30 T cell receptor beta chains were all obtained from the same sample, sequenced in a study of cytomegalovirus exposure and HLA in healthy donors. The PCR used 60 Vbeta and 13 Jbeta primers. The data were produced by immunoSEQ multiplex PCR, yet TCRdb's version contains in-frame clones alone and is incomplete. This listing includes under 100,000 clones. Sequencing was carried out using PBMCs. The receptors stem from a man aged 30 to 39 in good health and CMV-seronegative.

DNA for the CDR3: TGTGCCAGCAGCCAAGGTCCTAGCGGAGGAGGCTCCTACGAGCAGTACTTC. Its protein is CASSQGPSGGGSYEQYF. This chain uses TRBV4-2 with TRBJ2-5, with 7 bases identical to TRBD2. The end of the DNA fits TRBJ2-7 better, so the J call may be wrong. The CDR3 extends over 17 amino acids. Per the germline V gene, CDR1 is LGHNA and CDR2 is YNFKEQ.

This chain uses TRBV9 with TRBJ1-4; D perhaps matches TRBD1 (6 bases). The CDR3 is 17 residues long. The germline V gene has CDR1 SGDLS and CDR2 YYNGEE. V shed 4 bases and J shed 5 bases, with 21 bases lying between them. CDR3 protein: CASSFGQLSSANEKLFF. The CDR3 nucleotides read TGTGCCAGCAGCTTCGGACAGTTAAGTTCGGCGAATGAAAAACTGTTTTTT.

V usage is TRBV6-5 and J usage is TRBJ1-1, with TRBD1 identical over 7 bases. With V trimmed by 1 base and J by 5 bases, 10 bases remained unmatched. Germline V gene lookup returns CDR1 MNHEY and CDR2 SVGAGI. The CDR3 totals 16 residues. The CDR3 DNA is TGTGCCAGCAGTTACTTTGATGACAGGGTTCGTACTGAAGCTTTCTTT. It specifies CASSYFDDRVRTEAFF.

The chain carries TRBV19 and TRBJ2-4, with a possible D match to TRBD1 (5 bases). This CDR3 has 13 amino acids. The V gene lost 9 bases and the J gene lost 0 bases, with 9 bases spanning the gap. The germline V gene has CDR1 LNHDA and CDR2 SQIVND (reference sequence). The CDR3 nucleotides are TGTGCCAGCAGACAGCTAGCCAAAAACATTCAGTACTTC. Its translation is CASRQLAKNIQYF.

CDR3 sequence reads: CASSYYRVQDTGELFF. The DNA of the CDR3 is TGCGCCAGCAGCTACTACAGGGTTCAGGACACCGGGGAGCTGTTTTTT. This rearrangement joins TRBV5-1 to TRBJ2-2, with a possible D match to TRBD1 (6 bases). The CDR3 extends over 16 amino acids. V lost 3 bases and J 3 bases, leaving 15 bases between the germline ends. CDR1 is SGHRS, CDR2 YFSETQ, per germline.

This chain links TRBV5-1 with TRBJ1-6, with TRBD1 matching 8 bases. The germline V gene has CDR1 SGHRS and CDR2 YFSETQ. V was clipped by 4 bases and J by 8 bases; unmatched bases: 11. The CDR3 loop spans 16 amino acids. This chain's CDR3 is CASSPRGRGEYSPLHF. The CDR3 DNA is TGCGCCAGCAGCCCCAGGGGGCGAGGGGAATATTCACCCCTCCACTTT.

The chain carries TRBV4-1 and TRBJ1-1; the match to TRBD1 covers 8 bases. The V gene's germline CDR1 is MGHRA and CDR2 YSYEKL. CDR3 length: 18 residues. The junction had 13 bases not matched to a gene; V was cut back by 0 bases and J by 4 bases. The CDR3 here is CASSQDWQGATGFTEAFF. DNA for the CDR3: TGCGCCAGCAGCCAAGATTGGCAGGGGGCGACGGGGTTCACTGAAGCTTTCTTT.

The V call is TRBV9, the J call TRBJ1-2; weak D call: TRBD1 (6 bases). With 4 bases removed from V and 2 bases from J, the gap between germline ends came to 12 bases. Per the germline V gene, CDR1 is SGDLS and CDR2 is YYNGEE. There are 14 residues in the CDR3. Here the CDR3 DNA reads TGTGCCAGCAGCCTCAGGGGTGGAAACTATGGCTACACCTTC. It encodes CASSLRGGNYGYTF.

The J gene is TRBJ2-5, the V gene TRBV6-5; TRBD1 aligns across 7 bases. This CDR3 comprises 15 residues. The trim removed 2 bases at V and 5 bases at J, leaving 8 bases unmatched. Germline lookup yields CDR1 MNHEY and CDR2 SVGAGI. CDR3 bases: TGTGCCAGCAGTTACATCCGAGGGGGCGCGGAGACCCAGTACTTC. Translation: CASSYIRGGAETQYF.

V gene TRBV13 combines with J gene TRBJ2-2, with D unclear. The CDR3 runs to 16 residues. In germline, CDR1 is PRHDT, CDR2 FYEKMQ (reference sequence). V lost 5 bases to trimming and J lost 3 bases, with 16 bases between them. CDR3: CASSPYYPMDTGELFF. DNA for the CDR3: TGTGCCAGCAGCCCTTACTACCCGATGGACACCGGGGAGCTGTTTTTT.

CDR3 sequence: CASSVGGYADYGYTF. The CDR3, as DNA: TGTGCCAGCAGCGTAGGAGGGTATGCGGACTATGGCTACACCTTC. The chain carries TRBV9 and TRBJ1-2, with D hard to call. The CDR3 loop spans 15 amino acids. Germline V gene lookup returns CDR1 SGDLS and CDR2 YYNGEE. V lost 0 bases and J lost 3, with 12 bases in between.

The chain couples TRBV6-5 to TRBJ2-7; 11 nucleotides line up with TRBD1. CDR3 length: 14 residues. Germline V CDR1 and CDR2: MNHEY, SVGAGI. V lost 5 bases to trimming and J lost 7 bases; unmatched junction nucleotides: 7. The CDR3: CASSPPGQGGEQYF. The DNA of the CDR3 is TGTGCCAGCAGTCCCCCGGGACAGGGGGGTGAGCAGTACTTC.

This chain connects TRBV2 to TRBJ2-7; the D gene is possibly TRBD1 (6 bases). V gave up 4 bases and J gave up 1 base, with 17 bases separating them. Germline V gene data show CDR1 as SNHLY and CDR2 as FYNNEI. The CDR3 extends over 16 amino acids. The CDR3 protein is CASSVRGYGGSYEQYF. The CDR3 nucleotides are TGTGCCAGCAGTGTGAGGGGGTATGGGGGATCCTACGAGCAGTACTTC.

About this clone: An end of the junction differs from the germline gene, which may be a read error. The chain links TRBV7-3 to TRBJ2-1; tentatively, D is TRBD2 (5 bases). The CDR3 length is 11 residues. The germline V gene has CDR1 SGHTA and CDR2 FQGTGA. The CDR3 here is CASNGVNEQFF. CDR3 sequence (DNA): TGTGCAAGCAACGGGGTGAATGAGCAGTTCTTC.

V is TRBV4-2 and J is TRBJ1-2; D gene unclear. Germline CDR1 and CDR2: LGHNA and YNFKEQ. The CDR3 spans 15 residues. V lost 0 bases to trimming and J lost 4 bases, with 12 bases between them. The CDR3: CASSQEFRSGYGYTF. DNA of the CDR3: TGTGCCAGCAGCCAAGAGTTCAGGTCTGGCTATGGCTACACCTTC.

V usage is TRBV6-5 and J usage is TRBJ2-7; the D is unclear. CDR1 and CDR2 from the germline V gene are MNHEY and SVGAGI. The CDR3 is 14 amino acids. Trimming shortened V by 3 bases and J by 2 bases, and 11 bases separated the two germline ends. CDR3 sequence reads: CASSYFRHAYEQYF. The CDR3 DNA is TGTGCCAGCAGTTATTTCAGACACGCCTACGAGCAGTACTTC.

V gene TRBV19 combines with J gene TRBJ2-7, with 7 bases aligning to TRBD1. In germline, CDR1 is LNHDA, CDR2 SQIVND (reference sequence). With 4 bases clipped from V and 7 bases from J, the junction kept 13 bases outside the gene matches. The CDR3 is 15 residues long. CDR3 DNA sequence: TGTGCCAGTAGTAGCCCGACAGGGCCAAGGCAGGAGCAGTACTTC. Its translation is CASSSPTGPRQEQYF.

This chain uses TRBV5-1 with TRBJ1-1, with D maybe TRBD1 (5 bases). The CDR3 is 16 residues long. The V end lost 1 base, the J end lost 2 bases, and 15 bases lay between the germline ends. The germline CDR1 and CDR2 sequences are SGHRS and YFSETQ. The CDR3 is CASSLFLETANTEAFF. Here the CDR3 DNA reads TGCGCCAGCAGCTTGTTTCTGGAGACAGCAAACACTGAAGCTTTCTTT.

The genes are TRBV5-1 and TRBJ2-3, with a weak D call TRBD2 (6 bases). CDR1 and CDR2 from the germline V gene are SGHRS and YFSETQ. The V and J ends lost 4 bases and 7 bases respectively, with 19 bases between them. The CDR3 covers 15 residues. In DNA, the CDR3 is TGCGCCAGCAGCGCGGACGGACCGGGAGTGAATACGCAGTATTTT. This translates into CASSADGPGVNTQYF.

The chain employs TRBV5-1 and TRBJ1-1; a weak D match, TRBD1 (5 bases). Deletions cut 1 base from V and 1 base from J, with 14 bases between. CDR3 size: 16 residues. Germline loops: CDR1 SGHRS, CDR2 YFSETQ. Here the CDR3 reads CASSLFRGEANTEAFF. The DNA of the CDR3 is TGCGCCAGCAGCTTGTTTCGGGGGGAGGCGAACACTGAAGCTTTCTTT.

This chain uses TRBV29-1 with TRBJ1-2; 7 bases agree with TRBD1. The V segment lost 7 bases and the J segment 8 bases; nucleotides outside the gene matches: 16. The CDR3 contains 14 residues. Germline loops: CDR1 SQVTM, CDR2 ANQGSEA. In DNA form, the CDR3 reads TGCAGCGCGGGACAGCGCCTGCGATCGGGGGGCTACACCTTC. Amino acid sequence: CSAGQRLRSGGYTF.

The chain links TRBV4-1 to TRBJ1-4; D is possibly TRBD1 (5 bases). CDR1 and CDR2 from the germline V gene are MGHRA and YSYEKL. The CDR3 runs 15 residues. The V and J ends lost 3 bases and 8 bases respectively, with 16 bases between them. CDR3 DNA sequence: TGCGCCAGCAGCCAGAGCAGGGCTGGGGGGGAAAAACTGTTTTTT. It encodes CASSQSRAGGEKLFF.

The gene calls are TRBV4-3 and TRBJ2-3; 7 nucleotides line up with TRBD2. CDR3 length: 17 residues. Trimming at V came to 0 bases and at J to 2 bases, leaving 8 bases not matched to a gene. Germline CDR1 and CDR2: LGHNA and YSLEER. CDR3 DNA sequence: TGCGCCAGCAGCCAAGATCGGGGGGATACTTTCACAGATACGCAGTATTTT. It specifies CASSQDRGDTFTDTQYF.

The rearrangement joins TRBV9 to TRBJ1-1; D gene unclear. The V gene lost 4 bases and the J gene lost 5 bases, with 18 bases spanning the gap. CDR3 size: 15 residues. Germline-derived CDR1 and CDR2 are SGDLS and YYNGEE. The CDR3 sequence: CASSPSAAGWTEAFF. The CDR3 bases are TGTGCCAGCAGCCCTTCCGCCGCAGGTTGGACTGAAGCTTTCTTT.

The chain has TRBV7-3 and TRBJ2-1; 8 bases are a match to TRBD2. Germline CDR1 is SGHTA and CDR2 is FQGTGA. The CDR3 covers 15 residues. Trimming removed 1 base from V and 8 bases from J; junction bases left unmatched: 7. The CDR3 sequence is CASSLRSGSTDEQFF. CDR3 DNA: TGTGCCAGCAGCTTAAGAAGCGGGAGTACCGATGAGCAGTTCTTC.

The chain recombines TRBV27 with TRBJ2-3; TRBD2 is a possible D gene (5 bases). The V end lost 8 bases, the J end lost 5 bases, and 11 bases lay between the germline ends. CDR1 and CDR2 (germline): MNHEY, SMNVEV (reference sequence). There are 12 residues in the CDR3. The chain's CDR3 is CASGLAVDTQYF. The CDR3 DNA reads as TGTGCCAGCGGTCTAGCAGTAGATACGCAGTATTTT.

J is TRBJ2-3 and V is TRBV7-8, with 12 positions matching TRBD1. V dropped 5 bases and J dropped 5; count of bases not matched to a gene: 11. The CDR3 has 17 residues. Germline values: CDR1 SGHVS, CDR2 FQNEAQ. The CDR3 reads CASSNSRDRGRKDTQYF. For the CDR3, the DNA is TGTGCCAGCAGCAACTCCCGGGACAGGGGGCGCAAAGATACGCAGTATTTT.

V usage is TRBV9 and J usage is TRBJ2-7; 9 bases match TRBD1. The CDR3 extends over 16 amino acids. J was trimmed by 3 bases and V by 0 bases; bases with no gene match: 7. The V gene's germline CDR1 is SGDLS and CDR2 YYNGEE. The CDR3 DNA reads TGTGCCAGCAGCGTAGGGGGACAGGGAACCTTCTACGAGCAGTACTTC. It yields the protein CASSVGGQGTFYEQYF.

The gene calls are TRBV4-2 and TRBJ2-4; 8 nucleotides match TRBD2. This CDR3 region has 22 residues. With V trimmed by 4 bases and J by 0 bases, 23 bases remained unmatched. CDR1 LGHNA and CDR2 YNFKEQ come from the germline V gene. CDR3 DNA sequence: TGTGCCAGCAGCCCCCGAGGCCTAGCGGGCCAGCCGACGTTGCTAGCCAAAAACATTCAGTACTTC. Translated: CASSPRGLAGQPTLLAKNIQYF.

This chain links TRBV7-2 with TRBJ2-7; 7 bases agree with TRBD1. Looked up from germline, CDR1 is SGHTA and CDR2 is FQGNSA. Trimming cost V 1 base and J 5 bases; bases outside gene matches: 20. This CDR3 region has 19 residues. DNA for the CDR3: TGTGCCAGCAGCTTAGGTATCAAGGGGGCGTTAAGTGGATTCCACGAGCAGTACTTC. Amino acids: CASSLGIKGALSGFHEQYF.